Listed here is a single TCR beta chain. The antigen is undetermined. The sample comes from a study of cytomegalovirus exposure and HLA in healthy donors. Across the study: Within the Caucasian-associated ancestry cluster were about 81% of the approximately 400 genotyped donors. Overall study results and limits: A few CMV-associated chains were confirmed in vitro to be specific for CMV antigens.

The study ran its PCR with 60 Vbeta and 13 Jbeta primers. Sequencing was performed with immunoSEQ multiplex PCR; in TCRdb, only in-frame clones are kept and a portion is missing. Seen here are more than 90,000 clones, 85% observed once, and the top ten hold 3.5% to 5%. Sample: PBMCs. The origin of this receptor is a man aged 30 to 39 in good health and CMV-seronegative.

The CDR3 bases are TGTGCCAGCAGCCAAGATCAGCGGGAGAAGTACGAGCAGTACTTC. It encodes CASSQDQREKYEQYF. The genes are TRBV4-2 and TRBJ2-7; 8 bases align to TRBD2. Germline V gene sequence: CDR1 LGHNA, CDR2 YNFKEQ. This CDR3 region has 15 residues. With 0 bases clipped from V and 4 bases from J, the junction kept 5 bases outside the gene matches.